This TCR beta chain stems from a study of blood T cell repertoires in COVID-19. Study at large: T cells, B-cell-depleted T cells, or PBMCs supplied cDNA or gDNA.

This clone has only a few counts. There are 15 residues in the CDR3. The J segment lost 10 bases and the V segment lost 3 bases, leaving 10 bases of the junction unmatched. Germline CDR1 reads SGHRS; CDR2 reads YFSETQ. Original analysis: The assay estimated nucleated cells by amplifying reference gene primers. Profiled with immunoSEQ multiplex PCR; TCRdb holds only in-frame clones, not every one. That table gives V, J and clone size, and the DNA gave D and trimming. The sample contains some 200,000 clones, about four fifths of which appear only once. The Seattle patients joined while their infection was active and were tracked longitudinally afterward.

This sequence was found in a woman aged 35 to 49 with COVID-19, enrolled during active disease. Specimen: peripheral blood. V gene TRBV5-1 combines with J gene TRBJ1-6; 7 positions agree with TRBD1. The CDR3 loop reads CASSSEGDRTSPLHF. CDR3 coding DNA: TGCGCCAGCAGCTCCGAGGGGGACAGAACCTCACCCCTCCACTTT.